The 29 T cell receptor beta chains given below trace back to one sample, sequenced in a study of blood T cells in healthy people across ages. PCR was performed a second time for about 7 to 12 cycles using a sample-barcoded 5' primer and a J-beta primer mix. Each CDR3 protein gets one entry after TCRdb re-called the 5' RACE reads with MiXCR. The data contain 910,000 or so distinct CDR3 sequences, roughly half of them seen just once; the ten biggest clones take up about 22%. The specimen was blood. The receptors come from a woman aged 60-70 years in good health.

This clonotype came up many times. This chain uses TRBV12-3 or TRBV12-4 with TRBJ2-5; no clear D gene. This CDR3 contains 13 residues. V lost 2 bases and J lost 3, with 7 bases in between. This CDR3 is CASSLRGEETQYF. The CDR3 DNA is TGTGCCAGCAGTTTACGAGGAGAAGAGACCCAGTACTTC.

The genes are TRBV5-1 and TRBJ2-4; 9 nucleotides align to TRBD2. The CDR3 length is 15 residues. CDR1 and CDR2 (germline): SGHRS, YFSETQ. Losses at the gene ends were 4 bases for V and 8 bases for J; bases not matched to a gene: 10. In nucleotides, the CDR3 is TGCGCCAGCAGCCCAGAGCGGGAGCGGGGGGACATTCAGTACTTC. Its translation is CASSPERERGDIQYF.

In this sample, this clonotype turned up a few times. CDR3 protein: CSARDAGTGETYEQYF. The DNA for the CDR3 is TGCAGTGCTAGAGATGCCGGGACAGGGGAGACCTACGAGCAGTACTTC. This chain connects TRBV20-1 to TRBJ2-7; 10 bases are shared with TRBD1. The germline gives CDR1 DFQATT, CDR2 SNEGSKA (reference sequence). The CDR3 extends over 16 amino acids. V dropped 0 bases and J dropped 2; count of bases not matched to a gene: 7.

V gene TRBV9 combines with J gene TRBJ2-4; D perhaps matches TRBD2 (6 bases). The CDR3 has 14 amino acids. Germline CDR1 SGDLS, CDR2 YYNGEE. Trimming stripped 0 bases from V and 13 bases from J, with 17 bases between. The CDR3 DNA reads TGTGCCAGCAGCGTAGCTTGGGGACCGGGAGACCAGTACTTC. This gives the protein CASSVAWGPGDQYF.

The sample holds one count of this clonotype. The rearrangement joins TRBV12-3 or TRBV12-4 to TRBJ2-7; D is perhaps TRBD1 (6 bases). The germline V and J ends were trimmed by 3 bases and 3 bases, with 18 bases remaining between them. CDR3 length equals 16 residues. This chain's CDR3 is CASSLAKQGSFYEQYF. The DNA for the CDR3 is TGTGCCAGCAGTTTGGCGAAACAGGGAAGCTTCTACGAGCAGTACTTC.

The chain employs TRBV25-1 and TRBJ1-2; D uncertain. CDR3 length equals 11 residues. Germline loops: CDR1 MGHDK, CDR2 SYGVNS. V shed 5 bases and J shed 5 bases, with 6 bases lying between them. The DNA of the CDR3 is TGTGCCAGCAGTTCGGCTTATGGCTACACCTTC. Translation: CASSSAYGYTF.

V gene TRBV4-2 combines with J gene TRBJ1-1, with D hard to call. CDR3 length: 12 amino acids. The germline gives CDR1 LGHNA, CDR2 YNFKEQ. The ends were cut back, 3 bases at V and 3 bases at J, with 5 bases in the middle. The CDR3 bases are TGTGCCAGCAGCCATTCACACACTGAAGCTTTCTTT. Translating gives CASSHSHTEAFF.

This clonotype was detected only a few times. The chain joins TRBV7-9 to TRBJ2-7; D may be TRBD1 (6 bases). TRBJ2-5 matches the DNA end more closely, so the J call is doubtful. This CDR3 contains 17 residues. Looked up from germline, CDR1 is SEHNR and CDR2 is FQNEAQ (reference sequence). The CDR3 coding sequence is TGTGCCAGCAGCAAACCGAGACTCCGGGACACCGAAGAGACCCAGTACTTC. Amino acids: CASSKPRLRDTEETQYF.

The chain couples TRBV7-2 to TRBJ2-3; D is possibly TRBD1 (5 bases). The germline V and J ends were trimmed by 4 bases and 1 base, with 15 bases remaining between them. The CDR3 sequence is 16 residues long. The germline CDR1 and CDR2 sequences are SGHTA and FQGNSA. CDR3 sequence: CASSSLQVYGTDTQYF. CDR3 DNA: TGTGCCAGCAGCTCGTTACAGGTCTATGGCACAGATACGCAGTATTTT.

This clonotype has more than one count but fewer than ten. V usage is TRBV3-1 and J usage is TRBJ2-5, with D maybe TRBD2 (5 bases). The closer fit of TRBJ2-7 to the DNA end suggests the J call may be wrong. Germline lookup yields CDR1 LGHDT and CDR2 YNNKEL (reference sequence). This CDR3 is built from 13 residues. As DNA, the CDR3 is TGTGCCAGCAGCCGAAGACTACGGAACGAGCAGTACTTC. This gives the protein CASSRRLRNEQYF.

This clonotype was picked up a small number of times. This chain connects TRBV20-1 to TRBJ2-7; the match to TRBD1 covers 10 bases. The V and J ends lost 4 bases and 0 bases, in that order; junction bases with no gene match: 6. The CDR3 is 15 residues long. Per germline, CDR1 DFQATT and CDR2 SNEGSKA (reference sequence). The CDR3 reads CSATKGQGLSYEQYF. In DNA form, the CDR3 reads TGCAGTGCTACGAAGGGACAGGGGCTCTCCTACGAGCAGTACTTC.

This sequence joins TRBV12-3 or TRBV12-4 and TRBJ2-5; 9 bases line up with TRBD2. The J call is uncertain, as TRBJ2-7 better fits the DNA end. CDR3 size: 16 residues. The CDR3 loop reads CASKLGPIAGAHEQYF. For the CDR3, the DNA is TGTGCCAGCAAGTTGGGACCTATAGCGGGAGCACACGAGCAGTACTTC.

V and J are TRBV6-5 and TRBJ2-3; perhaps D is TRBD1 or TRBD2 (7 bases each). There are 16 residues in the CDR3. Germline V lookup: CDR1 MNHEY, CDR2 SVGAGI. Trimming cost V 0 bases and J 4 bases, with 14 bases left between them. CDR3 sequence: CASSYSSGTVPDTQYF. In nucleotides, the CDR3 is TGTGCCAGCAGTTACTCGAGCGGGACAGTTCCAGATACGCAGTATTTT.

The CDR3 reads CSASEGGWDQPQHF. The CDR3 DNA follows: TGCAGTGCTAGTGAGGGAGGTTGGGATCAGCCCCAGCATTTT. The chain recombines TRBV20-1 with TRBJ1-5; no definite D call. V was shortened by 3 bases and J by 5 bases, with 14 bases between the two germline ends. Germline V lookup: CDR1 DFQATT, CDR2 SNEGSKA (reference sequence). The CDR3 is 14 residues long.

This clonotype was counted between two and nine times. The J gene is TRBJ2-7, the V gene TRBV14; tentatively, D is TRBD2 (5 bases). V gave up 0 bases and J gave up 6 bases, with 9 bases separating them. The CDR3 loop spans 13 amino acids. In germline, CDR1 is SGHDN, CDR2 FVKESK. DNA of the CDR3: TGTGCCAGCAGCCAAGATTGGGCGGGCGAGCAGTACTTC. Protein product: CASSQDWAGEQYF.

This clonotype turned up a few times. DNA of the CDR3: TGTGCCAGCAGTCCCACGGACAGAGTCTATGGCTACACCTTC. As protein: CASSPTDRVYGYTF. V is TRBV25-1 and J is TRBJ1-2; tentative D call: TRBD1 (6 bases). CDR1 and CDR2 (germline): MGHDK, SYGVNS. The CDR3 spans 14 residues. The germline V and J ends were trimmed by 5 bases and 4 bases, with 14 bases remaining between them.

This chain connects TRBV29-1 to TRBJ2-5, with a tentative D call TRBD1 (6 bases). V was pared by 7 bases and J by 7 bases, with 22 bases between. The CDR3 has 14 residues. CDR1 is SQVTM and CDR2 is ANQGSEA in the germline V gene. The CDR3 protein is CSGSGTLSQGTQYF. CDR3 nucleotide sequence: TGCAGCGGATCCGGGACACTCTCGCAGGGGACCCAGTACTTC.

The genes are TRBV20-1 and TRBJ2-7; D call uncertain. The CDR3 contains 11 residues. Germline loops: CDR1 DFQATT, CDR2 SNEGSKA (reference sequence). Trimming shortened V by 5 bases and J by 3 bases, and 8 bases separated the two germline ends. The CDR3 DNA is TGCAGTGCTCCTGCGATCTACGAGCAGTACTTC. Amino acids: CSAPAIYEQYF.

V is TRBV4-1 and J is TRBJ2-1; 7 bases are shared with TRBD2. Germline V gene data show CDR1 as MGHRA and CDR2 as YSYEKL. The CDR3 contains 16 residues. J lost 3 bases, V lost 2 bases, and 7 bases had no gene match. CDR3 sequence: CASSQLGLTSYNEQFF. The CDR3 DNA follows: TGCGCCAGCAGCCAATTGGGACTAACTAGCTACAATGAGCAGTTCTTC.

V is TRBV29-1 and J is TRBJ2-1, with TRBD2 matching 11 bases. The CDR3 contains 14 residues. V shed 4 bases, J shed 9 bases, and the junction held 8 bases outside the gene matches. The germline gives CDR1 SQVTM, CDR2 ANQGSEA. CDR3 DNA sequence: TGCAGCGTTGGCACTAGCGGGAGATCGGGTGAGCAGTTCTTC. Translation gives CSVGTSGRSGEQFF.

The chain links TRBV28 to TRBJ2-7; 8 bases are a match to TRBD1. TRBJ2-5 explains the end of the DNA better; the J call may be wrong. CDR3 size: 17 residues. Germline loops: CDR1 MDHEN, CDR2 SYDVKM. The CDR3 DNA reads TGTGCCAGCAGTCTTCAGGGGATCAGGGGGCCATCTGAGACCCAGTACTTC. Protein sequence: CASSLQGIRGPSETQYF.

The table lists this clonotype with many counts. The chain combines TRBV7-2 with TRBJ2-1; perhaps TRBD2 as D (5 bases). The ends were cut back, 3 bases at V and 7 bases at J, with 13 bases in the middle. Germline-derived CDR1 and CDR2 are SGHTA and FQGNSA. The CDR3 length is 14 residues. The DNA for the CDR3 is TGTGCCAGCAGCTTCCTAGACGGGAAAAATGAGCAGTTCTTC. Residues: CASSFLDGKNEQFF.

This chain connects TRBV5-5 to TRBJ1-1, with 9 bases fitting TRBD1. The V segment lost 3 bases and the J segment 1 base; nucleotides outside the gene matches: 4. Germline assignment: CDR1 SGHKS and CDR2 YYEKEE (reference sequence). This CDR3 region has 15 residues. In nucleotides, the CDR3 is TGTGCCAGCAGCTGGACAGGGGAGGGGAACACTGAAGCTTTCTTT. This sequence encodes CASSWTGEGNTEAFF.

The chain uses TRBV25-1 and TRBJ2-6, with D unclear. The V gene's germline CDR1 is MGHDK and CDR2 SYGVNS. The CDR3 consists of 16 residues. V was pared by 5 bases and J by 1 base, with 12 bases between. CDR3 bases: TGTGCCAGCAGTAACAGCCGTCATTCTGGGGCCAACGTCCTGACTTTC. As protein: CASSNSRHSGANVLTF.

The rearrangement links TRBV6-1 to TRBJ2-5; the D gene is possibly TRBD2 (5 bases). CDR1 and CDR2 from the germline V gene are MNHNS and SASEGT. The CDR3 loop spans 15 amino acids. V was shortened by 4 bases and J by 0 bases, with 12 bases between the two germline ends. The CDR3 loop reads CASSGTFTNQETQYF. The CDR3 DNA reads TGTGCCAGCAGTGGGACTTTCACCAACCAAGAGACCCAGTACTTC.

This clonotype was observed at least ten times. The rearrangement uses TRBV12-3 or TRBV12-4 and TRBJ2-7, with D unresolved. This CDR3 is 11 amino acids long. Trimming cost V 3 bases and J 6 bases, with 6 bases left between them. The CDR3 loop is CASSLSTEQYF. The CDR3 DNA reads TGTGCCAGCAGTTTGTCAACCGAGCAGTACTTC.

The chain employs TRBV3-1 and TRBJ2-5; the D is unclear. V dropped 1 base and J dropped 7 bases, with 10 bases sitting between them. From germline, CDR1 is LGHDT and CDR2 YNNKEL (reference sequence). This CDR3 spans 13 amino acids. DNA of the CDR3: TGTGCCAGCAGCCAAGTCTCCGCTGGGACCCAGTACTTC. It translates to CASSQVSAGTQYF.

V usage is TRBV7-2 and J usage is TRBJ2-3; 8 bases agree with TRBD2. Germline V gene sequence: CDR1 SGHTA, CDR2 FQGNSA. Unmatched junction bases numbered 8, after V lost 2 bases and J lost 1 base. The CDR3 has 17 amino acids. Here the CDR3 reads CASSLWTGGQGTDTQYF. CDR3 coding DNA: TGTGCCAGCAGCTTATGGACGGGAGGGCAGGGCACAGATACGCAGTATTTT.

CDR3: CASSFRGAGASGSEQYF. CDR3 in DNA: TGTGCCAGCAGCTTTAGGGGTGCAGGGGCTAGCGGGAGCGAGCAGTACTTC. The chain combines TRBV7-9 with TRBJ2-7, with TRBD2 identical over 10 bases. Looked up from germline, CDR1 is SEHNR and CDR2 is FQNEAQ (reference sequence). The CDR3 has 17 residues. J gave up 6 bases and V 3 bases, and 14 bases lay outside the gene matches.